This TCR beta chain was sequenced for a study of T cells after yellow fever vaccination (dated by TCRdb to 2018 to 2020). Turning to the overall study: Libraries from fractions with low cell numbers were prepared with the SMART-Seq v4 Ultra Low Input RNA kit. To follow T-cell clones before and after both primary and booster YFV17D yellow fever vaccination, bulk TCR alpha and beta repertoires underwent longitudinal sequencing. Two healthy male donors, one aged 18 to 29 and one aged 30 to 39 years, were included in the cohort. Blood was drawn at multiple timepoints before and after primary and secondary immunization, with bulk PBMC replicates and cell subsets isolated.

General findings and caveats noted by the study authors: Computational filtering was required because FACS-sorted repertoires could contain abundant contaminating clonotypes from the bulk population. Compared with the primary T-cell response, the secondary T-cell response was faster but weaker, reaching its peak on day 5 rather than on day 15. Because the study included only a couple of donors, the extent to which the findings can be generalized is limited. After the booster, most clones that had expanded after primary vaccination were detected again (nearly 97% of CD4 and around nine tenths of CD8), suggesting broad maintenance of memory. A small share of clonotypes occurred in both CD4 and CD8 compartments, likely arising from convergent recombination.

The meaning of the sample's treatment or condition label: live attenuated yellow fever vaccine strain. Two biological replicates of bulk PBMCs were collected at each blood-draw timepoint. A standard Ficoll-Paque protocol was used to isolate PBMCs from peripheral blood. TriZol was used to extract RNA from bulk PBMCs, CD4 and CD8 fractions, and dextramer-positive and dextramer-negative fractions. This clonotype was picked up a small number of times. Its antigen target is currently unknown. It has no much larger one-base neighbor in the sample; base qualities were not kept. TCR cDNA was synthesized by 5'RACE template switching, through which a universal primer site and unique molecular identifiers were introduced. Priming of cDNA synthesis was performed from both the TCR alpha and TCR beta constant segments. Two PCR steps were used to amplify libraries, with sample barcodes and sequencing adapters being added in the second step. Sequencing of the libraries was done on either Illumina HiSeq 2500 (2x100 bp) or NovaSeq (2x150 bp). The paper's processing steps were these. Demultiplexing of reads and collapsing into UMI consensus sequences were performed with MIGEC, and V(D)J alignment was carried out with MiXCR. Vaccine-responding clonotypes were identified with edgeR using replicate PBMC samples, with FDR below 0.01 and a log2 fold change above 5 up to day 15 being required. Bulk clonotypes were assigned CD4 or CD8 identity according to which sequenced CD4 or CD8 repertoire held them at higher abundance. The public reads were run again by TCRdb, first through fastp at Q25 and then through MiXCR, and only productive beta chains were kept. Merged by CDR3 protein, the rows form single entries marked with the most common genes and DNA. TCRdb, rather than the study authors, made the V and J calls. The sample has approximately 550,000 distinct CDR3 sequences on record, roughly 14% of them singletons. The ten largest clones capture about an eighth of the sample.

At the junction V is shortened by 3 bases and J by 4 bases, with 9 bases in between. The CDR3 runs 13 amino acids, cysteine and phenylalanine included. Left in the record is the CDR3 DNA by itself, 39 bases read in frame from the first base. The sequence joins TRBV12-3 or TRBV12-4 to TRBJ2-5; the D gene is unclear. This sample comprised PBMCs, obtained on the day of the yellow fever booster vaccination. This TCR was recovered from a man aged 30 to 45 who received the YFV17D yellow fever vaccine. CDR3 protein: CASSFEVGETQYF. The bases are TGTGCCAGCAGTTTTGAGGTTGGAGAGACCCAGTACTTC.